This TCR beta chain was retrieved from a study of OX40 agonist ivuxolimab in advanced cancers. Generated by immunoSEQ multiplex PCR, the TCRdb table keeps only in-frame clones and is missing some. The sample consists of 35,000 to 50,000 clones, around 86% of them appearing once. Study conclusions and caveats: On average, CD8+ T cells showed a greater number of expanded clones than CD4+.

Points on this clone: Its antigen is unknown.

The germline CDR1 and CDR2 sequences are SGHAT and FQNNGV. J lost 1 base, V lost 4 bases, and 17 bases had no gene match. The CDR3 extends over 19 amino acids. The timepoints at which blood was sampled were baseline, cycle 4 day 1, and cycle 7 day 1. This chain joins TRBV11-2 and TRBJ2-3; 7 positions match TRBD2. The receptor was derived from an adult with an advanced solid tumor such as melanoma, head and neck, liver or kidney cancer. The source was CD4+ or CD8+ T cells sorted from blood, collected in a trial of the OX40 agonist ivuxolimab. The CDR3 region has the DNA TGTGCCAGCAGCTACCCCCAGGAGGGAGTGGGGGGGGGCACAGATACGCAGTATTTT. It codes for CASSYPQEGVGGGTDTQYF.